The source of this T cell receptor beta chain is a study of T cell repertoires in cytomegalovirus infection. Across the whole study: Indications came from public TCR beta signatures; they pointed to CMV infection and to a matching HLA type.

Details on this clonotype: Its antigen is as yet unknown.

TCRdb re-called the reads with MiXCR, one entry per CDR3 protein. The table lists about 600,000 distinct CDR3 sequences, around 24% of them singletons. Germline V lookup: CDR1 SGDLS, CDR2 YYNGEE. Trimming left V 3 bases short and J 3 bases short, with 7 bases between. The CDR3 has 13 residues. Findings and limits, study-wide: Ex vivo responses were dominated by HLA-C-restricted CMV-specific TCR beta clonotypes. Adding up the frequency of public TCR beta families identified people who carried CMV plus the relevant HLA.

This TCR was sampled from a human donor in good health (CMV status not recorded). Some clones in this sample may be carry-over from other donors' samples. This sequence joins TRBV9 and TRBJ1-5; D is possibly TRBD1 (5 bases). Sequencing input: CD8+ T cells from PBMCs. The CDR3 here is CASSADTNQPQHF. The DNA for the CDR3 is TGTGCCAGCAGCGCGGACACCAATCAGCCCCAGCATTTT.